This T cell receptor beta chain stems from a study of T-cell memory formation after mild COVID-19. General study points: Cross-reactive memory apparently joined, as some responding clones appeared in pre-infection memory. Contracting CD4+ clones were located mainly in CM and EM, and CD8+ clones in EMRA.

About this clonotype: What it binds is not known.

Germline lookup yields CDR1 MNHEY and CDR2 SVGAGI. The CDR3 runs 15 residues. The germline V and J ends were trimmed by 2 bases and 2 bases, with 13 bases remaining between them. 5'RACE primed from the constant segment yielded TCR alpha and TCR beta cDNA libraries bearing sample barcodes and UMIs. TCRdb re-analysed the 5' RACE reads in MiXCR, keeping a single row per CDR3 protein. The data hold about 84,000 distinct CDR3 sequences, with approximately 15% observed a single time. This sequence joins TRBV6-5 and TRBJ2-7; unclear D gene. Sequencing was done on a sample of PBMCs or a T cell subset sorted from them (not recorded which). The receptor comes from an adult woman who had mild COVID-19 (a few samples of this study predate the infection). Cell type and time point are not known. The CDR3 here is CASSYEGGRAYEQYF. The DNA of the CDR3 is TGTGCCAGCAGTTACGAAGGCGGAAGGGCCTACGAGCAGTACTTC.